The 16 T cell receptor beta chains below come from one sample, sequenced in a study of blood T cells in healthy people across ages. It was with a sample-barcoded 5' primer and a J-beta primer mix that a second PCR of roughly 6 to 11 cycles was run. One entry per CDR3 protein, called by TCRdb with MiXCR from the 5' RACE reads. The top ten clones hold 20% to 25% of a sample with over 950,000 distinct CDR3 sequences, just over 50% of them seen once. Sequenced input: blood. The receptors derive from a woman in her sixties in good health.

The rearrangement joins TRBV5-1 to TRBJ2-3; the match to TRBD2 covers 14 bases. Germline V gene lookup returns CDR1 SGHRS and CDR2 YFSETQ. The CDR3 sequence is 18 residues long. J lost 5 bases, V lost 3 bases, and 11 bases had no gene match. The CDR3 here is CASSSKTPGLAGVDTQYF. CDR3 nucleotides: TGCGCCAGCAGCTCCAAAACGCCGGGACTAGCGGGAGTAGATACGCAGTATTTT. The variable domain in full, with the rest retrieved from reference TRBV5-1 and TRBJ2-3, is KAGVTQTPRYLIKTRGQQVTLSCSPISGHRSVSWYQQTPGQGLQFLFEYFSETQRNKGNFPGRFSGRQFSNSRSEMNVSTLELGDSALYLCASSSKTPGLAGVDTQYFGPGTRLTVL.

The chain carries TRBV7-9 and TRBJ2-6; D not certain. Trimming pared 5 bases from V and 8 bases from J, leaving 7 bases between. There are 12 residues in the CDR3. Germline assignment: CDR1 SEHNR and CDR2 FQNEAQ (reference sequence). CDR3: CASSLASNVLTF. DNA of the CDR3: TGTGCCAGCAGCCTGGCGTCCAACGTCCTGACTTTC.

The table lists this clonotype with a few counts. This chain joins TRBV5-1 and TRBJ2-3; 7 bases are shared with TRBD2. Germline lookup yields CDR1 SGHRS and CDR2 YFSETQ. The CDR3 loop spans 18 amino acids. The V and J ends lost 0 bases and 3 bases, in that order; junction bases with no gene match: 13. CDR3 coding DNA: TGCGCCAGCAGCTTGGCCATCAAGTCGCCCGGGAGGACAGATACGCAGTATTTT. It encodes CASSLAIKSPGRTDTQYF.

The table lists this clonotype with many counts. CDR3 sequence (DNA): TGCAGTGCTAGAGATCCAACAAAGGAGGGAATATCTGGCTACACCTTC. Translated, it gives CSARDPTKEGISGYTF. The chain couples TRBV20-1 to TRBJ1-2; D is ambiguous. There are 16 residues in the CDR3. Germline V lookup: CDR1 DFQATT, CDR2 SNEGSKA (reference sequence). V dropped 0 bases and J dropped 7 bases, with 21 bases sitting between them.

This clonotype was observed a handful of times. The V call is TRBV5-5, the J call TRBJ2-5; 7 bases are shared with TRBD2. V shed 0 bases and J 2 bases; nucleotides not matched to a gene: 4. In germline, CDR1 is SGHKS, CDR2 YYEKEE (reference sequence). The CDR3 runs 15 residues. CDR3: CASSLARTSQETQYF. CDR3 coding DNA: TGTGCCAGCAGCTTGGCACGGACTAGTCAAGAGACCCAGTACTTC.

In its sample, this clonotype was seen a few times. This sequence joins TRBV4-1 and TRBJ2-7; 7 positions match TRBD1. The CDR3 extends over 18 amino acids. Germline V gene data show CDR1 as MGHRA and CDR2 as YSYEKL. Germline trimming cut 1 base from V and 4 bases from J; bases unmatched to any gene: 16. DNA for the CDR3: TGCGCCAGCAGCCAAGCCTTCGGCACCGGGGACAGCTCTTACGAGCAGTACTTC. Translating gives CASSQAFGTGDSSYEQYF.

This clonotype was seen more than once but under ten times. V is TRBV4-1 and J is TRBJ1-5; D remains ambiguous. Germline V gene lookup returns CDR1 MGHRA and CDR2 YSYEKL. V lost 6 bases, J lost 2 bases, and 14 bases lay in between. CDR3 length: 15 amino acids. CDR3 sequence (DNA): TGCGCCAGCAGGTTCTTGGAGTCGGGCAATCAGCCCCAGCATTTT. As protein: CASRFLESGNQPQHF.

For the CDR3, the DNA is TGTGCCAGCAGCATAAAGGGACAGGGGTCGGAGACCCAGTACTTC. Translating gives CASSIKGQGSETQYF. This chain uses TRBV2 with TRBJ2-5; 10 bases align to TRBD1. There are 15 residues in the CDR3. Germline V lookup: CDR1 SNHLY, CDR2 FYNNEI. V lost 6 bases, J lost 5 bases, and 9 bases stayed unmatched.

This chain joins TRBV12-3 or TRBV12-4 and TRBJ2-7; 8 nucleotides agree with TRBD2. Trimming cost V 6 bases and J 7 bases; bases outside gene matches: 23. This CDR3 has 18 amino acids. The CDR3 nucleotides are TGTGCCAGCAGACGACAGGTCGGACTAGCTGGGGACACCAATGAGCAGTACTTC. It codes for CASRRQVGLAGDTNEQYF.

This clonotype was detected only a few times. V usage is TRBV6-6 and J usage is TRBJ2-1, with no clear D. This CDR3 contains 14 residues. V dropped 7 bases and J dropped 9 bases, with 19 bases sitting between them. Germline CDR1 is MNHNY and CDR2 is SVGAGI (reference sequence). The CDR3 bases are TGTGCCAGCACCCCCTTCGATGGAGCCGGTGAGCAGTTCTTC. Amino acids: CASTPFDGAGEQFF.

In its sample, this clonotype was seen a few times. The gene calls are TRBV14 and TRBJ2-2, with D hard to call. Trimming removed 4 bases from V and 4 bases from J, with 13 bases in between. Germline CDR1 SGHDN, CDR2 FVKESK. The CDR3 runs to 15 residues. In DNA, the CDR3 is TGTGCCAGCAGCCGAAGGACCCTATCCACCGGGGAGCTGTTTTTT. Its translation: CASSRRTLSTGELFF.

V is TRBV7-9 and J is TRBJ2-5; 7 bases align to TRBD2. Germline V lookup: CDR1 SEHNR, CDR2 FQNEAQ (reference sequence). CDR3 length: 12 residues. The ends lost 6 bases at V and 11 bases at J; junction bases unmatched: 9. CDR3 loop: CASSHLEAGQYF. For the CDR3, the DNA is TGTGCCAGCAGTCATTTAGAAGCGGGACAGTACTTC.

The CDR3 loop is CASSLVTSGRARTDTQYF. In DNA form, the CDR3 reads TGTGCCAGCAGCTTGGTGACTAGCGGGAGGGCACGCACAGATACGCAGTATTTT. The chain employs TRBV7-9 and TRBJ2-3, with 14 bases matching TRBD2. Germline CDR1 reads SEHNR; CDR2 reads FQNEAQ (reference sequence). Losses at the gene ends were 3 bases for V and 1 base for J; bases not matched to a gene: 6. This CDR3 is 18 amino acids long.

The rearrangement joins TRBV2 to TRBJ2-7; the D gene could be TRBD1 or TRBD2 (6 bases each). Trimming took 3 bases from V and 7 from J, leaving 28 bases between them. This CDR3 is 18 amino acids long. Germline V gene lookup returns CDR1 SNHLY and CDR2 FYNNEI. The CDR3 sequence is CASSDVLYGGQAHGEQYF. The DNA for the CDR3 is TGTGCCAGCAGTGACGTCCTCTACGGGGGCCAGGCTCACGGGGAGCAGTACTTC.

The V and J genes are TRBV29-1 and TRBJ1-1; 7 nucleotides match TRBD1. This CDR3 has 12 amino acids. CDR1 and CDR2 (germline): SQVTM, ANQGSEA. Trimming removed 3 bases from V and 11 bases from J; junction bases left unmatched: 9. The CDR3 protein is CSVDRQGGNAFF. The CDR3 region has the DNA TGCAGCGTTGACCGACAGGGTGGTAACGCTTTCTTT. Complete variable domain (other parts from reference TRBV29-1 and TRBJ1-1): SAVISQKPSRDICQRGTSLTIQCQVDSQVTMMFWYRQQPGQSLTLIATANQGSEATYESGFVIDKFPISRPNLTFSTLTVSNMSPEDSSIYLCSVDRQGGNAFFGQGTRLTVV.

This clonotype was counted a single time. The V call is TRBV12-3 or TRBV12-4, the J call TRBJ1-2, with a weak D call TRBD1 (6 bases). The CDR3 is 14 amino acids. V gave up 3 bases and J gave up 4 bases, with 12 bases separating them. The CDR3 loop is CASSFSGHFYGYTF. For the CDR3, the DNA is TGTGCCAGCAGTTTTTCGGGACACTTCTATGGCTACACCTTC.